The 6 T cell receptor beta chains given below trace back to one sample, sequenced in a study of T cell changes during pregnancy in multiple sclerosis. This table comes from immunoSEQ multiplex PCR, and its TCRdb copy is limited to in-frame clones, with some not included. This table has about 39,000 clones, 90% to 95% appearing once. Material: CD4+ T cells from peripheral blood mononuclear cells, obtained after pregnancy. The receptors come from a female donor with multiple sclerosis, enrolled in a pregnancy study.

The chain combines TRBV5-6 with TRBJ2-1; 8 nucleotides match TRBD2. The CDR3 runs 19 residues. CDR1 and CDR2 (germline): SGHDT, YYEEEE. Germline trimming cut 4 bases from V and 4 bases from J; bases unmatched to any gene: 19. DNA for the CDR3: TGTGCCAGCAGCACCTCAACGCCCTTGGCGGGGGGAACTTACAATGAGCAGTTCTTC. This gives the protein CASSTSTPLAGGTYNEQFF.

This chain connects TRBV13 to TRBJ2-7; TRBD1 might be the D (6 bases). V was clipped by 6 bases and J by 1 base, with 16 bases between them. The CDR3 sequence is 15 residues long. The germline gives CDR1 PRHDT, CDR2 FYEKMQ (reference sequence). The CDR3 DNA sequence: TGTGCCAGCAGGAGTGCAGGGGTAGGGTCCTACGAGCAGTACTTC. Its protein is CASRSAGVGSYEQYF. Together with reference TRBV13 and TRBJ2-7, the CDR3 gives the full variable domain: AAGVIQSPRHLIKEKRETATLKCYPIPRHDTVYWYQQGPGQDPQFLISFYEKMQSDKGSIPDRFSAQQFSDYHSELNMSSLELGDSALYFCASRSAGVGSYEQYFGPGTRLTVT.

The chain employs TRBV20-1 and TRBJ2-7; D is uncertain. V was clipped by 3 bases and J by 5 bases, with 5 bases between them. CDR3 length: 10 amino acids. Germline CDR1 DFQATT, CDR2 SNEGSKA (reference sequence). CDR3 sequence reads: CSASQDEQYF. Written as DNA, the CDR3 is TGCAGTGCTAGCCAGGACGAGCAGTACTTC.

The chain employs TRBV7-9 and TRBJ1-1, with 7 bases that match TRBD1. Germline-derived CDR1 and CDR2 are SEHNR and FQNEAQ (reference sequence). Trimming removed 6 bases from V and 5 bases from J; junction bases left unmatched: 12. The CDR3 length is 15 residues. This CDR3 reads CASSAQGDVGTEAFF. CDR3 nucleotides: TGTGCCAGCAGTGCCCAGGGGGACGTGGGAACTGAAGCTTTCTTT.

CDR3 DNA sequence: TGTGCCGGGTCTAGCTCCCCTGGGGGGGAGCTGTTTTTT. Protein sequence: CAGSSSPGGELFF. This chain uses TRBV28 with TRBJ2-2, with TRBD2 as a possible D gene (5 bases). CDR1 and CDR2 (germline): MDHEN, SYDVKM. This CDR3 is built from 13 residues. V lost 11 bases, J lost 8 bases, and 18 bases lay in between.

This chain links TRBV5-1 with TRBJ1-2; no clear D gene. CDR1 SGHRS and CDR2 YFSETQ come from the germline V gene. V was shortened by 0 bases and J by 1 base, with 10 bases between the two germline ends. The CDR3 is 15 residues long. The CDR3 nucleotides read TGCGCCAGCAGCTTGGTACAGAGAGATAACTATGGCTACACCTTC. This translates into CASSLVQRDNYGYTF.